This T cell receptor (beta chain) originates from a study of graft-versus-host responses after intestinal transplantation. Whole-study findings and limits: Declining HvG levels early post-transplant were linked to peak circulating GvH clone levels.

Generated by immunoSEQ multiplex PCR, the TCRdb table keeps only in-frame clones and is missing some. The table records about 81,000 clones, around 93% of them present only once. As for this clone: Its antigen is still unknown.

This CDR3 comprises 17 residues. V lost 6 bases to trimming and J lost 2 bases, with 19 bases between them. CDR1 and CDR2 from the germline V gene are SEHNR and FQNEAQ (reference sequence). This material consisted of unstimulated CD4+ T cells sorted from spleen or lymph node cells, taken before transplant. The sequence was collected from a human donor who was the organ donor for an intestinal transplant. The chain couples TRBV7-9 to TRBJ2-2; possible D gene TRBD1, 6 bases. The CDR3 DNA is TGTGCCAGCAGGGTTATAGGCCCAGGGGAAAACACCGGGGAGCTGTTTTTT. Its protein is CASRVIGPGENTGELFF.